This T cell receptor beta chain was sequenced in a study of T cell changes during pregnancy in multiple sclerosis. The CDR3 has 14 residues. The junction had 7 bases not matched to a gene; V was cut back by 5 bases and J by 4 bases. Germline-derived CDR1 and CDR2 are MNHNY and SVGAGI (reference sequence). Assay used: immunoSEQ multiplex PCR; TCRdb lists only in-frame clones, some missing. The repertoire holds tens of thousands of clones, with roughly nine tenths as singletons. The specimen comprised peripheral blood, sampled in the third trimester of pregnancy. The chain couples TRBV6-6 to TRBJ1-2; 7 bases map to TRBD1. This receptor was identified in a female donor with multiple sclerosis, enrolled in a pregnancy study. The CDR3 coding sequence is TGTGCCAGCAGTCCACGACAGGGATCCTATGGCTACACCTTC. It codes for CASSPRQGSYGYTF.